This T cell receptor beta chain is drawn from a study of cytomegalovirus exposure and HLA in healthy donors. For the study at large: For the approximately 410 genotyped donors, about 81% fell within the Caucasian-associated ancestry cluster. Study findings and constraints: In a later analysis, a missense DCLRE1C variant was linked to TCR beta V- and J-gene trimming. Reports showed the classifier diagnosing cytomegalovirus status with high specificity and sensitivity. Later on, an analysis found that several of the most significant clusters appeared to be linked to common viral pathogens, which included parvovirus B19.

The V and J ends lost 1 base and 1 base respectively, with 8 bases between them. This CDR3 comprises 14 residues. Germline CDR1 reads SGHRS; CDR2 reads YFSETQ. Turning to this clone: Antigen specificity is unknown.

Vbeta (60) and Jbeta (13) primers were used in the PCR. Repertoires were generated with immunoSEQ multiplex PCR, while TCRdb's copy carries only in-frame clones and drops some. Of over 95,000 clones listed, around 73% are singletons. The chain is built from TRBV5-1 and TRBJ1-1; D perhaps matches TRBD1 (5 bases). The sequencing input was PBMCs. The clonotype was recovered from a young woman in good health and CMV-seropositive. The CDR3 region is CASSLQGGNTEAFF. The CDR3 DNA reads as TGCGCCAGCAGCTTGCAGGGAGGGAACACTGAAGCTTTCTTT.